This T cell receptor beta chain comes out of a study of CD8+ T cells in alopecia areata. Stated treatment: oral pan-JAK inhibitor, 5-10 mg twice daily. Extracted RNA was reverse transcribed into cDNA, the sequencing template. TCRdb's copy holds only in-frame clones and misses some; the assay was immunoSEQ multiplex PCR. Among about 160,000 clones listed, just over 65% were seen once. Germline values: CDR1 SGHRS, CDR2 YFSETQ. The CDR3 consists of 11 residues. The V and J ends lost 0 bases and 12 bases respectively, with 7 bases between them. This clone showed up just a few times. Sequencing was performed on CD4+ T cells sorted from blood, taken at week 4, from a patient treated with tofacitinib. The receptor was isolated from a human donor with alopecia areata. The rearrangement uses TRBV5-1 and TRBJ2-1; D uncertain. The CDR3 is CASSLEASQFF. In DNA, the CDR3 is TGCGCCAGCAGCTTGGAGGCGTCGCAGTTCTTC.